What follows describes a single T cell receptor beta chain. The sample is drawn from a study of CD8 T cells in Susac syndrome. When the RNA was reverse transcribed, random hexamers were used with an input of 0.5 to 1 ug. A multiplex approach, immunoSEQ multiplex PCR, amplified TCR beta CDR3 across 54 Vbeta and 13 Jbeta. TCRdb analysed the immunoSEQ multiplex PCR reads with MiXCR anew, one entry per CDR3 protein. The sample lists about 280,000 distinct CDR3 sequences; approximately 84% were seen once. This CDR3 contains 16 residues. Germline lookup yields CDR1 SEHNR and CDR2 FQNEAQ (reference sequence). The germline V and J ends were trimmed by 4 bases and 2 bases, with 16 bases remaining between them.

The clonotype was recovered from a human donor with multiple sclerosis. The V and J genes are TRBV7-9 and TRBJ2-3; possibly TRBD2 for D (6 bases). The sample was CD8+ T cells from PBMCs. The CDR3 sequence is CASSSAKAGSTDTQYF. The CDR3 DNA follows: TGTGCCAGCAGCTCCGCCAAGGCGGGATCCACAGATACGCAGTATTTT.